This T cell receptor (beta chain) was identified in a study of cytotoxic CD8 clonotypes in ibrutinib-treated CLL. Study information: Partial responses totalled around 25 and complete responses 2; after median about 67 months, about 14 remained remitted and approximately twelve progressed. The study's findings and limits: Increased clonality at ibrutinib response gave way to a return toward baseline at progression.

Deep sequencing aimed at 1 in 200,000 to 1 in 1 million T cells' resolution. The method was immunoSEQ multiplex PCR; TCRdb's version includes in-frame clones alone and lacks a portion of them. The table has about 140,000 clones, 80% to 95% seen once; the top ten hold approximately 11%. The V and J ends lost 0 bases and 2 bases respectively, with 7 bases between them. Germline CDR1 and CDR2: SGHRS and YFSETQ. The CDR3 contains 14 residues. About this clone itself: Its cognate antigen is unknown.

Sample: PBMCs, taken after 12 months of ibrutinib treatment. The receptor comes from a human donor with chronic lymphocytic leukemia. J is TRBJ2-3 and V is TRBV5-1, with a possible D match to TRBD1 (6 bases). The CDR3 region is CASSLEGVTDTQYF. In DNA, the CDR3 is TGCGCCAGCAGCTTGGAGGGGGTCACAGATACGCAGTATTTT.